This T cell receptor gamma chain comes out of a study of gamma-delta T cells after stem cell transplantation. TCRdb called clones from the RT-PCR reads again using CATT. The sample includes hundreds of gamma-chain clones, about 5.6% seen only once; the top ten take approximately 50%. The germline gives CDR1 GITISATS, CDR2 ISYDGTV (reference sequence). The CDR3 consists of 12 residues. The V gene end was trimmed by 5 bases and the J gene end by 2 bases; junction bases not matched to a gene: 3. This clone qualifies as medium-sized (0.01 to 0.1%). The receptor was isolated from a human donor. It is not recorded whose cells these are; they may come from a transplant donor. The sample was gamma-delta T cells. The rearrangement joins TRGV9 to TRGJ1 or TRGJ2. The CDR3 DNA reads as TGTGCCTTGTGGGTCTATTATTATAAGAAACTCTTT. Its protein product is CALWVYYYKKLF.